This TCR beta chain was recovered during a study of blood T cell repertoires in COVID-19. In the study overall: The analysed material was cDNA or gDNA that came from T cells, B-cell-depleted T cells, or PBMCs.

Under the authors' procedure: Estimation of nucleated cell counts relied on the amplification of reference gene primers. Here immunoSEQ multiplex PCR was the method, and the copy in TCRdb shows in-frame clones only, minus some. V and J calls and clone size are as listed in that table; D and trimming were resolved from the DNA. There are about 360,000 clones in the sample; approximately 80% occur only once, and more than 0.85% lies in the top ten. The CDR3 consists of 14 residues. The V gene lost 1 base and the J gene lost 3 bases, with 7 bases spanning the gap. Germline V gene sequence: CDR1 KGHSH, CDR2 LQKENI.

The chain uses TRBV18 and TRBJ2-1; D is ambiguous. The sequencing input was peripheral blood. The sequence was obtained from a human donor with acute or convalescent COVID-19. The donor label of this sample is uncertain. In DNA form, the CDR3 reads TGTGCCAGCTCACCACTGCGCGGCTACAATGAGCAGTTCTTC. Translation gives CASSPLRGYNEQFF. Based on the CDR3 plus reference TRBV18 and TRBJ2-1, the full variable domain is NAGVMQNPRHLVRRRGQEARLRCSPMKGHSHVYWYRQLPEEGLKFMVYLQKENIIDESGMPKERFSAEFPKEGPSILRIQQVVRGDSAAYFCASSPLRGYNEQFFGPGTRLTVL.